Each of the 8 T cell receptor beta chains below was sequenced from the same sample in a study of patients and donors after allogeneic stem cell transplantation. Each CDR3 protein gets one entry after TCRdb re-called the RT-PCR reads with MiXCR. Here the sample spans hundreds of thousands of distinct CDR3 sequences, more than 15% being singletons. Sequencing input: blood, either unsorted or a sorted T cell fraction (not recorded which). Source of these receptors: a human donor who was either an allogeneic HSCT recipient or a stem cell or donor lymphocyte infusion donor (not recorded which). It is not recorded whose cells these are; they may come from a transplant donor.

There are a few counts of this clonotype. The rearrangement links TRBV6-1 to TRBJ2-7; 11 positions agree with TRBD1. With 4 bases clipped from V and 4 bases from J, the junction kept 3 bases outside the gene matches. The length of the CDR3 is 14 residues. Germline CDR1 reads MNHNS; CDR2 reads SASEGT. In nucleotides, the CDR3 is TGTGCCAGCAGTGGGGACAGGGGGGAGTACGAGCAGTACTTC. Encoded protein: CASSGDRGEYEQYF.

This clonotype came up a few times. V and J are TRBV5-4 and TRBJ1-5, with D hard to call. Trimming stripped 1 base from V and 7 bases from J, with 33 bases between. The CDR3 runs 21 residues. From germline, CDR1 is SGHNT and CDR2 YYREEE (reference sequence). CDR3 region: CASSLTRASPGHLIHRQPQHF. The CDR3 DNA is TGTGCCAGCAGCTTGACCCGAGCCTCTCCAGGTCACCTTATCCACCGACAGCCCCAGCATTTT.

This chain uses TRBV20-1 with TRBJ2-7, with TRBD2 identical over 7 bases. The CDR3 runs 12 residues. Germline V gene lookup returns CDR1 DFQATT and CDR2 SNEGSKA (reference sequence). V shed 6 bases and J 0 bases; nucleotides not matched to a gene: 2. CDR3 region: CSAGGGSYEQYF. The CDR3 bases are TGCAGTGCGGGGGGGGGCTCCTACGAGCAGTACTTC.

This clonotype appeared many times. The chain links TRBV4-1 to TRBJ1-2, with TRBD1 matching 8 bases. The V gene's germline CDR1 is MGHRA and CDR2 YSYEKL. After removal of 0 bases from V and 0 bases from J, the junction contained 9 bases not matched to a gene. The CDR3 runs to 18 residues. Here the CDR3 DNA reads TGCGCCAGCAGCCAAGATTGGAGGACAGGGAGGGCTAACTATGGCTACACCTTC. Its translation: CASSQDWRTGRANYGYTF.

This clonotype has only a few counts. The rearrangement uses TRBV6-1 and TRBJ1-2; possibly TRBD1 for D (6 bases). CDR3 size: 14 residues. V was pared by 8 bases and J by 7 bases, with 20 bases between. Germline V lookup: CDR1 MNHNS, CDR2 SASEGT. CDR3 sequence reads: CASLDSGRGFGYTF. The CDR3 nucleotides are TGTGCCAGCCTAGACTCCGGCAGGGGCTTTGGCTACACCTTC.

This clonotype has just a few counts. The rearrangement joins TRBV4-1 to TRBJ1-6; no reliable D call. The CDR3 has 12 residues. V was cut by 4 bases and J by 10 bases, with 8 bases left in between. Germline CDR1 MGHRA, CDR2 YSYEKL. CDR3 DNA: TGCGCCAGCAGCCCTCCCTGGTCACCCCTCCACTTT. Its translation is CASSPPWSPLHF.

V is TRBV6-1 and J is TRBJ1-5; D remains ambiguous. Germline V CDR1 and CDR2: MNHNS, SASEGT. The CDR3 runs to 14 residues. V lost 1 base and J 6 bases, leaving 10 bases between the germline ends. The DNA for the CDR3 is TGTGCCAGCAGTGAAGTCCACCGGGTTCAGCCCCAGCATTTT. It specifies CASSEVHRVQPQHF.

Notes on this clonotype: This clone may be a read error of a much larger clone one base away. The final CDR3 position lacks the conserved phenylalanine or tryptophan, pointing to a likely read error. The J gene is TRBJ1-1, the V gene TRBV18; weak D call: TRBD1 (6 bases). The CDR3 loop spans 13 amino acids. CDR1 and CDR2 (germline): KGHSH, LQKENI. The germline V and J ends were trimmed by 4 bases and 1 base, with 7 bases remaining between them. The CDR3: CASSQTGNTEAFS. The CDR3 region has the DNA TGTGCCAGCTCACAGACAGGGAACACTGAAGCTTTCTCT.